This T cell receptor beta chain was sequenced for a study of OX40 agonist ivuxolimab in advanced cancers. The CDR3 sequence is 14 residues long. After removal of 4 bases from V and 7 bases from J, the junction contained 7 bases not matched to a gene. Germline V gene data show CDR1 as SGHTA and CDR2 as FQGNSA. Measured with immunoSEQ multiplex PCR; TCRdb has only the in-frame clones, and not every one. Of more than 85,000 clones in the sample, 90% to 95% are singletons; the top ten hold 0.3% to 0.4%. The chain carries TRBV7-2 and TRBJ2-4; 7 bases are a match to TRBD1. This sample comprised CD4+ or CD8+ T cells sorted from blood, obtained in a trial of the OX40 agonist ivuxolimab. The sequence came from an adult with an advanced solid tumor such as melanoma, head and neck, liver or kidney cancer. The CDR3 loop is CASSWKGQDNIQYF. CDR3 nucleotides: TGTGCCAGCAGCTGGAAAGGACAGGACAACATTCAGTACTTC.